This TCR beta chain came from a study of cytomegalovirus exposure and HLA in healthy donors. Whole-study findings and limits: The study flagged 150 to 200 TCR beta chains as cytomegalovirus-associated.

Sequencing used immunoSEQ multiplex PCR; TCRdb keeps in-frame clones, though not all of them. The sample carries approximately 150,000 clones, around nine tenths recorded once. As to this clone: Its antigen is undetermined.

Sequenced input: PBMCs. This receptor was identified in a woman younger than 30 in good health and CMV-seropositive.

This CDR3 is CASSGGTSSTDTQYF. In nucleotides, the CDR3 is TGCGCCAGCAGTGGGGGCACTAGCTCTACAGATACGCAGTATTTT. The chain employs TRBV10-1 and TRBJ2-3; the D gene is possibly TRBD2 (6 bases). Looked up from germline, CDR1 is WNHNN and CDR2 is SYGVQD (reference sequence). The CDR3 sequence is 15 residues long. Trimming stripped 4 bases from V and 3 bases from J, with 14 bases between.